One T cell receptor (beta chain) is described in this entry. Template switching created a universal primer site, and the cDNA included unique molecular identifiers. TCRdb used MiXCR to reprocess the 5' RACE reads, holding one entry per CDR3 protein. The sample includes 400,000 to 600,000 distinct CDR3 sequences, 20% to 25% of them seen just once. The data originate from a study of identical twins. The donors were all healthy and Caucasian. The CDR3 totals 17 residues. J lost 5 bases, V lost 4 bases, and 13 bases had no gene match. The germline gives CDR1 KGHDR, CDR2 SFDVKD. The same data also went into a second study, on yellow fever vaccine responses in identical twins.

The sequencing sample was made of CD4+ T cells sorted from blood. This receptor was identified in a young woman in good health. The chain links TRBV24-1 to TRBJ2-5; 9 bases fit TRBD2. CDR3 sequence (DNA): TGTGCCACCAGTGACTCGGGGCTAGCGGGACCCTCTGAGACCCAGTACTTC. It is translated as CATSDSGLAGPSETQYF.